The sequence of this T cell receptor (beta chain) was determined in a study of blood T cells in healthy people across ages. Of note for this clonotype: Its specificity is not known.

With a J-beta primer mix and a sample-barcoded 5' primer, a second PCR ran about 7 to 12 cycles. TCRdb itself ran the 5' RACE reads through MiXCR, one entry per CDR3 protein. This sample has around 500,000 distinct CDR3 sequences, with 47% found just once. The CDR3 runs to 16 residues. V gave up 4 bases and J gave up 3 bases; unmatched junction bases: 11. The germline V gene has CDR1 DFQATT and CDR2 SNEGSKA (reference sequence). Overall study results and limits: Roughly linearly, TCR beta diversity per million T cells fell as age increased.

What was sequenced was blood. The chain links TRBV20-1 to TRBJ2-7; 11 bases map to TRBD1. This clonotype originated in a man older than 75 in good health. CDR3 residues: CSAIPGTGGPHYEQYF. DNA of the CDR3: TGCAGTGCTATCCCCGGGACAGGGGGGCCCCACTACGAGCAGTACTTC.